These T cell receptor beta chains were read from a single sample in a study of OX40 agonist ivuxolimab in advanced cancers. Sequencing used immunoSEQ multiplex PCR; TCRdb keeps in-frame clones, though not all of them. The sample lists around 72,000 clones; 85% were seen once. The sequenced sample was CD4+ or CD8+ T cells sorted from blood, obtained in a trial of the OX40 agonist ivuxolimab. Every receptor here comes from an adult with an advanced solid tumor such as melanoma, head and neck, liver or kidney cancer. The CDR3 runs from the conserved cysteine through the conserved F or W. Fields, in order: V gene, J gene, CDR3 protein.

>TRBV7-9|TRBJ1-1
CASSLGRAVGEAFF
>TRBV4-1|TRBJ1-2
CASSQDNRIGYGYTF
>TRBV7-7|TRBJ2-2
CASSLASAPTGELFF
>TRBV10-3|TRBJ1-1
CAIGLRDGDEAFF
>TRBV19|TRBJ2-1
CASFSGAYNEQFF
>TRBV6-5|TRBJ2-5
CASSSGTGEETQYF
>TRBV28|TRBJ2-7
CASSSGRRRPYEQYF
>TRBV11-2|TRBJ2-7
CASSLSGRGSYEQYF
>TRBV5-6|TRBJ1-2
CASSRGLGDLGGYTF
>TRBV7-9|TRBJ2-2
CARRDGELFF
>TRBV6-5|TRBJ2-3
CASRDGTDTQYF
>TRBV5-4|TRBJ2-1
CASSQTGNYNEQFF
>TRBV10-3|TRBJ2-1
CAIGGFLGDNEQFF
>TRBV5-5|TRBJ1-4
CASSTQGGGDEKLFF
>TRBV5-1|TRBJ2-5
CASSTRQGPGETQYF
>TRBV21-1|TRBJ2-5
CASTPWVASPKRRETQYF
>TRBV7-9|TRBJ2-1
CASSPGQQAGGPGLAEQFF
>TRBV2|TRBJ1-5
CASSEVTGYQPQHF
>TRBV10-3|TRBJ2-3
CAISESINGRAATDTQYF
>TRBV19|TRBJ2-1
CASSRGRLNNEQFF
>TRBV11-2|TRBJ2-7
CASSLAGGASYEQYF
>TRBV7-2|TRBJ1-5
CASSSTLQPQHF
>TRBV6-1|TRBJ2-2
CASSRDRGMAGELFF
>TRBV29-1|TRBJ2-3
CSTPGTASSTDTQYF
>TRBV7-9|TRBJ1-6
CASSLATENSPLHF
>TRBV19|TRBJ2-3
CASSIRSSSSTDTQYF
>TRBV19|TRBJ2-1
CASTPGLAGGDEQFF
>TRBV11-2|TRBJ1-1
CASSLRQGGETEAFF
>TRBV10-3|TRBJ2-5
CAISALAGAETQYF
>TRBV2|TRBJ1-1
CASSELLSSSGSEAFF
>TRBV5-1|TRBJ2-5
CASSLRTGGQETQYF
>TRBV5-1|TRBJ1-3
CASSFTGGNTIYF
>TRBV19|TRBJ2-6
CASSMRRTGANVLTF
>TRBV7-6|TRBJ2-1
CASSRTRDNEQFF
>TRBV2|TRBJ2-5
CASSENRGWETQYF
>TRBV5-4|TRBJ2-3
CASSFSSGSADTQYF
>TRBV6-1|TRBJ2-1
CASRDRSYNEQFF
>TRBV19|TRBJ2-7
CASMGNRDEQYF
>TRBV6-6|TRBJ2-3
CASSQQPTSGRTYF
>TRBV29-1|-
CSAQLGRSGRIYEQYF
>TRBV30|TRBJ2-7
CAWSASIPPLYEQYF
>TRBV28|TRBJ1-2
CASSLTAGSDYGYTF
>TRBV11-1|TRBJ1-1
CASSLGRAVGEAFF
>TRBV19|TRBJ2-1
CASSIGQLGTTYNEQFF
>TRBV2|-
CASSGARGKESYEQYF
>TRBV4-2|TRBJ2-7
CASSQGQTWDYEQYF
>TRBV4-2|TRBJ2-7
CASSLEAWASYEQYF
>TRBV21-1|TRBJ1-2
CASSVRQGYGYTF
>TRBV18|TRBJ2-1
CASSPRAISYNEQFF
>TRBV6-6|TRBJ1-3
CASSQQARSGNTIYF
>TRBV18|TRBJ2-3
CASSRRQGDTDTQYF
>TRBV10-3|TRBJ2-7
CATLTGTASYEQYF
>TRBV5-1|TRBJ2-3
CASSLGANTDTQYF
>TRBV19|TRBJ1-1
CATDRGIGAIGTEAFF
>TRBV5-5|TRBJ2-7
CASSQRQGRVYEQYF
>TRBV7-9|TRBJ2-2
CASSWGQGLPAGELFF
>TRBV5-5|TRBJ1-2
CASSLSQVNYGYTF
>TRBV5-4|TRBJ2-1
CASSSGTSGFQEQFF
>TRBV25-1|TRBJ2-7
CASSSYTAQYF